The rows below give T cell receptor beta chains drawn from one sample of a study of T cells in Graves' hyperthyroidism and ophthalmopathy. In TCRdb, the multiplex PCR reads were re-called with MiXCR into one record per CDR3 protein. This table has 300,000 to 450,000 distinct CDR3 sequences, roughly 25% appearing once. Sequenced sample: blood. The receptors were gathered from a man aged 45-65 years with Graves' hyperthyroidism. CDR3s include the opening cysteine and the closing phenylalanine or tryptophan. Each record gives: D gene, clone size, CDR3 length, V gene, J gene, CDR3 protein, CDR3 DNA. D genes are given only for firm matches. Some rows mark clone size as missing; the rest say once, few, many or name a class of expanded clone.

TRBD1,-,15,TRBV11-3,TRBJ2-7,CASSLGRDRANEQYF,TGTGCCAGCAGCTTAGGTCGGGACAGGGCCAACGAGCAGTACTTC
-,-,11,TRBV7-9,TRBJ1-6,CASGLQGPLHF,TGTGCCAGCGGTCTGCAGGGCCCCCTCCACTTT
-,-,14,TRBV24-1,TRBJ2-5,CATSDLRIGETQYF,TGTGCCACCAGTGATTTGAGGATCGGGGAGACCCAGTACTTC
-,-,12,TRBV20-1,TRBJ1-2,CSARIRADGYTF,TGCAGTGCTCGTATAAGAGCGGATGGCTACACCTTC
-,few,13,TRBV19,TRBJ1-5,CASSIGGNQPQHF,TGTGCCAGTAGTATTGGGGGGAATCAGCCCCAGCATTTT
TRBD1,many,14,TRBV12-3/TRBV12-4,TRBJ1-1,CASSLTGEGTEAFF,TGTGCCAGCAGCTTAACAGGGGAGGGCACTGAAGCTTTCTTT
-,many,12,TRBV28,TRBJ1-1,CATTTGTTEAFF,TGTGCCACCACAACAGGGACCACGGAAGCTTTCTTT
-,-,15,TRBV14,TRBJ1-1,CASSHALEDRREAFF,TGTGCCAGCAGCCACGCTTTAGAAGACAGGAGAGAAGCTTTCTTT
-,-,15,TRBV19,TRBJ2-6,CASSLHQGGANVLTF,TGTGCCAGTAGTTTACATCAAGGTGGGGCCAACGTCCTGACTTTC
-,many,17,TRBV6-1,TRBJ1-4,CASSFIRRYGSDEKLFF,TGTGCCAGCAGCTTCATTCGGAGGTATGGCTCCGATGAAAAACTGTTTTTT
-,many,16,TRBV12-3/TRBV12-4,TRBJ2-7,CASSLGATGVPYEQYF,TGTGCCAGCAGTTTGGGGGCCACCGGGGTCCCCTACGAGCAGTACTTC
-,-,15,TRBV9,TRBJ2-1,CASSVAAGSHNEQFF,TGTGCCAGCAGCGTAGCCGCGGGTAGCCACAATGAGCAGTTCTTC